This entry lists 9 T cell receptor beta chains sequenced from one sample in a study of blood T cell repertoires in COVID-19. Using immunoSEQ multiplex PCR, the repertoire was profiled, and TCRdb retains in-frame clones only, with some absent. In the table there are 470,000 or so clones, around 89% of which are singletons. Specimen: peripheral blood. The receptors shown here come from a woman aged 25 to 45 with acute or convalescent COVID-19.

V usage is TRBV6-5 and J usage is TRBJ1-1; 7 bases match TRBD1. Germline values: CDR1 MNHEY, CDR2 SVGAGI. The CDR3 loop spans 15 amino acids. V dropped 8 bases and J dropped 5; count of bases not matched to a gene: 14. The CDR3 region has the DNA TGTGCCAGCCGAGACCTGACAGGGTCTGGGACTGAAGCTTTCTTT. As protein: CASRDLTGSGTEAFF.

The CDR3 DNA reads TGTGCCAGCAGCTCCCTCGGGGTAGATACGCAGTATTTT. It translates to CASSSLGVDTQYF. This chain links TRBV5-5 with TRBJ2-3, with a weak D call TRBD2 (5 bases). Germline CDR1 SGHKS, CDR2 YYEKEE (reference sequence). The V end lost 3 bases, the J end lost 5 bases, and 10 bases lay between the germline ends. This CDR3 comprises 13 residues.

The chain carries TRBV7-2 and TRBJ2-5; D call uncertain. The CDR3 is 12 residues long. Trimming cost V 3 bases and J 7 bases, with 9 bases left between them. Germline assignment: CDR1 SGHTA and CDR2 FQGNSA. CDR3 DNA sequence: TGTGCCAGCAGCTTGGTAGCTGGGACCCAGTACTTC. This codes for CASSLVAGTQYF. Full variable domain (remainder filled in from reference TRBV7-2 and TRBJ2-5): GAGVSQSPSNKVTEKGKDVELRCDPISGHTALYWYRQSLGQGLEFLIYFQGNSAPDKSGLPSDRFSAERTGGSVSTLTIQRTQQEDSAVYLCASSLVAGTQYFGPGTRLLVL.

The chain uses TRBV15 and TRBJ1-1; D is ambiguous. V lost 0 bases and J lost 4, with 6 bases in between. Germline V gives CDR1 LNHNV, CDR2 YYDKDF (reference sequence). The CDR3 sequence is 13 residues long. The CDR3 spells CATSRDGITEAFF. As DNA, the CDR3 is TGTGCCACCAGCAGAGACGGGATCACTGAAGCTTTCTTT.

This clone was counted between two and nine times. The chain is built from TRBV7-9 and TRBJ1-1; 8 bases line up with TRBD1. The ends lost 6 bases at V and 1 base at J; junction bases unmatched: 7. CDR1 and CDR2 (germline): SEHNR, FQNEAQ (reference sequence). The CDR3 totals 15 residues. CDR3 nucleotides: TGTGCCAGCAGTGTCTGGGACAGGCCGAACACTGAAGCTTTCTTT. Protein product: CASSVWDRPNTEAFF. The full variable domain, in which reference TRBV7-9 and TRBJ1-1 provide the parts outside the CDR3, is DTGVSQNPRHKITKRGQNVTFRCDPISEHNRLYWYRQTLGQGPEFLTYFQNEAQLEKSRLLSDRFSAERPKGSFSTLEIQRTEQGDSAMYLCASSVWDRPNTEAFFGQGTRLTVV.

CDR3 coding DNA: TGTGCCAGCAGTAGCGGGGGGGCGAACACCGGGGAGCTGTTTTTT. Translating it yields CASSSGGANTGELFF. V and J are TRBV9 and TRBJ2-2, with TRBD2 matching 11 bases. Trimming cost V 5 bases and J 0 bases; bases outside gene matches: 0. The CDR3 consists of 15 residues. Germline CDR1 SGDLS, CDR2 YYNGEE.

J is TRBJ1-6 and V is TRBV5-1; TRBD1 matches at 7 bases. Germline V gives CDR1 SGHRS, CDR2 YFSETQ. This CDR3 comprises 14 residues. Trimming at V came to 0 bases and at J to 9 bases, leaving 3 bases not matched to a gene. As DNA, the CDR3 is TGCGCCAGCAGCTTGGACAGGGGCGCTTCACCCCTCCACTTT. Translated: CASSLDRGASPLHF.

The genes are TRBV3-1 (or the pseudogene TRBV3-2) and TRBJ2-3; D not certain. Germline loops: CDR1 LGHDT, CDR2 YNNKEL (reference sequence). The CDR3 spans 13 residues. V shed 4 bases and J shed 2 bases, with 7 bases lying between them. The CDR3 sequence is CASSLSFTDTQYF. As DNA, the CDR3 is TGTGCCAGCAGCCTCTCTTTCACAGATACGCAGTATTTT.

The V and J genes are TRBV5-6 and TRBJ1-4; the D gene is possibly TRBD1 (6 bases). Trimming removed 5 bases from V and 5 bases from J, with 13 bases in between. The CDR3 is 14 residues long. The germline V gene has CDR1 SGHDT and CDR2 YYEEEE. The CDR3, as DNA: TGTGCCAGCAGGTCAACAGGGAGCAATGAAAAACTGTTTTTT. Amino acid sequence: CASRSTGSNEKLFF.